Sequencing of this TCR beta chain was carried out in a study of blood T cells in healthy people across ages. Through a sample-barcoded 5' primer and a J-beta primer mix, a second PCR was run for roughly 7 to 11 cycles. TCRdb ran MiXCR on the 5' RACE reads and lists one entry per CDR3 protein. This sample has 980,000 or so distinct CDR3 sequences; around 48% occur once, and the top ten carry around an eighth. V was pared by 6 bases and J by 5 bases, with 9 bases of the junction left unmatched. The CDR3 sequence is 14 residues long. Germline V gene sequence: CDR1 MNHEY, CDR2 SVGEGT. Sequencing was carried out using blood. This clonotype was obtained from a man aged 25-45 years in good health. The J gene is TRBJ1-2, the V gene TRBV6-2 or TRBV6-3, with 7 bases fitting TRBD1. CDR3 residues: CASSVRQGGYGYTF. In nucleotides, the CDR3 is TGTGCCAGCAGCGTACGACAGGGTGGATATGGCTACACCTTC.